This T cell receptor beta chain was sequenced during a study of shared clonotypes between healthy human individuals. Approximately 30,000 T cell genomes (roughly 220 ng DNA) went into each sorted-subset replicate. The data were produced by immunoSEQ multiplex PCR, yet TCRdb's version contains in-frame clones alone and is incomplete. Seen here are about 320,000 clones, around 90% observed once, and the top ten hold under 20%. This clonotype was obtained from a man between 18 and 29 years old in good health. The sequenced material came from memory CD8+ T cells sorted from blood. Indicated subset: CD45RO+ cells pooled with CCR7-negative TemRA cells.

CDR3 residues: CAWKGDSEKLFF. The CDR3 DNA reads TGTGCCTGGAAAGGGGACAGTGAAAAACTGTTTTTT. The chain couples TRBV30 to TRBJ1-4; 7 bases agree with TRBD1. CDR3 length: 12 residues. Germline CDR1 and CDR2: GTSNPN and SVGIG (reference sequence). V dropped 4 bases and J dropped 7; count of bases not matched to a gene: 3.